A single sample gave rise to the 6 T cell receptor beta chains below, sequenced in a study of regulatory T cells in long-lasting Graves disease. The time point here: newly diagnosed GD, antithyroid drugs for less than 3 months. Extracted PBMC RNA gave rise to the TCR library. According to the study, TCR beta libraries were built with iRepertoire HTBI primers and CDR3-region Arm-PCR. TCRdb ran MiXCR on the multiplex PCR reads and lists one entry per CDR3 protein. The data show around 400,000 distinct CDR3 sequences, around 15% seen once. Sample: peripheral blood mononuclear cells (PBMCs), taken at new diagnosis, from a patient treated with antithyroid drugs. Receptor source: a female donor with Graves disease.

A few counts support this clonotype. The V and J genes are TRBV28 and TRBJ1-5; D remains ambiguous. Looked up from germline, CDR1 is MDHEN and CDR2 is SYDVKM. The CDR3 sequence is 14 residues long. V shed 4 bases and J shed 4 bases, with 11 bases lying between them. In nucleotides, the CDR3 is TGTGCCAGCAGTTCCGATGGGGAGAATCAGCCCCAGCATTTT. Its translation is CASSSDGENQPQHF.

This clonotype was recorded at least ten times. The CDR3, as DNA: TGCGCCAGCAGCTTCCGGACGGGGGGTCAGCCCCAGCATTTT. It translates to CASSFRTGGQPQHF. The rearrangement links TRBV4-1 to TRBJ1-5, with D tentatively TRBD1 (5 bases). With 5 bases removed from V and 6 bases from J, the gap between germline ends came to 14 bases. Germline CDR1 MGHRA, CDR2 YSYEKL. This CDR3 spans 14 amino acids.

This clonotype appeared many times. V usage is TRBV27 and J usage is TRBJ2-7, with TRBD2 matching 12 bases. Looked up from germline, CDR1 is MNHEY and CDR2 is SMNVEV (reference sequence). CDR3 length equals 15 residues. Trimming took 5 bases from V and 6 from J; bases not matched to a gene: 8. CDR3 sequence reads: CASSGRLAGAGEQYF. The DNA for the CDR3 is TGTGCCAGCAGTGGGAGACTAGCGGGAGCAGGCGAGCAGTACTTC.

This clonotype occurred many times. V usage is TRBV7-2 and J usage is TRBJ2-1; TRBD2 matches at 11 bases. CDR3 size: 17 residues. Losses at the gene ends were 2 bases for V and 9 bases for J; bases not matched to a gene: 12. Germline CDR1 reads SGHTA; CDR2 reads FQGNSA. CDR3 loop: CASSLNSLAGGAGEQFF. CDR3 nucleotide sequence: TGTGCCAGCAGCTTAAATTCCCTAGCGGGGGGCGCCGGTGAGCAGTTCTTC.

This clonotype was counted ten times or more. This chain links TRBV2 with TRBJ2-7; TRBD1 agrees at 10 bases. The CDR3 spans 15 residues. Per germline, CDR1 SNHLY and CDR2 FYNNEI. V trimming: 6 bases; J trimming: 3 bases; junction bases outside the gene matches: 8. This CDR3 reads CASSLSGQGHYEQYF. In DNA form, the CDR3 reads TGTGCCAGCAGCTTATCGGGACAGGGGCACTACGAGCAGTACTTC.

This clonotype came up many times. This chain links TRBV2 with TRBJ1-1, with 7 bases identical to TRBD1. Trimming removed 6 bases from V and 1 base from J; junction bases left unmatched: 8. This CDR3 has 15 residues. Germline V CDR1 and CDR2: SNHLY, FYNNEI. The CDR3 here is CASRNTGDQNTEAFF. The CDR3 nucleotides are TGTGCCAGCAGAAATACAGGGGACCAGAACACTGAAGCTTTCTTT.